Listed here is a single T cell receptor beta chain. The antigen remains unidentified. This sample was included in a study of T-cell memory formation after mild COVID-19. Turning to the study itself: TCR clusters were mostly confined to one donor each.

Overall study findings and caveats: Clones that contracted clustered mainly in CM and EM if CD4+ and in EMRA if CD8+. The study found balanced CD4/CD8 in clones contracting day 15 to 85 and a CD4+ lean in later expanders.

Germline loops: CDR1 SGHVS, CDR2 FQNEAQ. The CDR3 is 14 residues long. With 5 bases removed from V and 3 bases from J, the gap between germline ends came to 11 bases. Using constant-segment primers, 5'RACE produced TCR alpha and TCR beta cDNA libraries carrying sample barcodes and UMIs. TCRdb reanalysed the 5' RACE reads using MiXCR and keeps one entry per CDR3 protein. The data show roughly 150,000 distinct CDR3 sequences, more than 14% seen once. The chain has TRBV7-8 and TRBJ2-1; no firm D call. The origin of this receptor is an adult woman who had mild COVID-19 (a few samples of this study predate the infection). Cell type and time point are not known. Sequences were obtained from PBMCs or a T cell subset sorted from them (not recorded which). The CDR3 DNA follows: TGTGCCAGCAGCCCCGACCCGGGCTACAATGAGCAGTTCTTC. Its translation is CASSPDPGYNEQFF.